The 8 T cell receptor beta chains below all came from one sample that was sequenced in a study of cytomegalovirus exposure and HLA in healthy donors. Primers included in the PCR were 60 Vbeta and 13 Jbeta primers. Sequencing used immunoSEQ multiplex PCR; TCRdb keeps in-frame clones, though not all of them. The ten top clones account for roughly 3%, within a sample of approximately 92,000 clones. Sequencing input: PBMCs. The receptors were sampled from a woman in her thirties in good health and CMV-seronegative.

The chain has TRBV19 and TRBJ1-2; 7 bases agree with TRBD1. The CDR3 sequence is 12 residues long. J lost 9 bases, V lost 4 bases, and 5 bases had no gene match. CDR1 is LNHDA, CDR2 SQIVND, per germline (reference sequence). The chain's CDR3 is CASSTPTGSYTF. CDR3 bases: TGTGCCAGTAGTACCCCGACAGGGAGCTACACCTTC.

CDR3 coding DNA: TGTGCCAGCAGCTTAGGAAGAGGCCGACTCGAAGTAAGGAACACTGAAGCTTTCTTT. It yields the protein CASSLGRGRLEVRNTEAFF. This chain joins TRBV7-9 and TRBJ1-1; D call uncertain. This CDR3 spans 19 amino acids. The V and J ends lost 1 base and 1 base respectively, with 22 bases between them. Germline V CDR1 and CDR2: SEHNR, FQNEAQ (reference sequence).

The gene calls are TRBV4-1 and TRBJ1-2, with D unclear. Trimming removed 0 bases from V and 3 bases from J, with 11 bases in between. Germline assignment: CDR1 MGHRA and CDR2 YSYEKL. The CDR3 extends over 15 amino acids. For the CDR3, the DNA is TGCGCCAGCAGCCAAGATCCCGCGGGTGACTATGGCTACACCTTC. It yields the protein CASSQDPAGDYGYTF.

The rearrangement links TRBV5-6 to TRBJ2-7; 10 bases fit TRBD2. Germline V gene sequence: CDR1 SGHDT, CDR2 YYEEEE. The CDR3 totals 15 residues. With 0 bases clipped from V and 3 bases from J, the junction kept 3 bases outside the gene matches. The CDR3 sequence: CASSLEVAGGYEQYF. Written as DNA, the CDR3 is TGTGCCAGCAGCTTGGAGGTAGCGGGAGGCTACGAGCAGTACTTC.

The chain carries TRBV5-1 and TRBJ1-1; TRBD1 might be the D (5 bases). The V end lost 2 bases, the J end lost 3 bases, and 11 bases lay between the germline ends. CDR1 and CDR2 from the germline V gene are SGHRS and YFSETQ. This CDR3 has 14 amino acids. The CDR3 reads CASSFKGSDTEAFF. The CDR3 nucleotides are TGCGCCAGCAGCTTCAAGGGGTCGGACACTGAAGCTTTCTTT.

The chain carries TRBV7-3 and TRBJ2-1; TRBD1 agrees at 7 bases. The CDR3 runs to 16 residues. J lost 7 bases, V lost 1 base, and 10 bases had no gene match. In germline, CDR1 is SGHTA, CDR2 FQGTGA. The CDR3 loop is CASSLKGASVVNEQFF. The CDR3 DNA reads TGTGCCAGCAGCTTAAAGGGGGCCTCTGTAGTAAATGAGCAGTTCTTC.

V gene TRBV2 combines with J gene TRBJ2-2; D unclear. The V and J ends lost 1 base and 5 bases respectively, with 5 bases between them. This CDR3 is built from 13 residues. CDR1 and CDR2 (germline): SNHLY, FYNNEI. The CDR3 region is CASSEVLTGELFF. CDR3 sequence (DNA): TGTGCCAGCAGTGAAGTCCTGACCGGGGAGCTGTTTTTT.

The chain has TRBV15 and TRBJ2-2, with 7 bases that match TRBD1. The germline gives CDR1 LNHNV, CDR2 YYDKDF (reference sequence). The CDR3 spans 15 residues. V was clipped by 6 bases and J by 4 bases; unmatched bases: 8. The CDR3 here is CATRRTGAGTGELFF. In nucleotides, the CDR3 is TGTGCCACCAGACGAACAGGGGCGGGCACCGGGGAGCTGTTTTTT.